The text below deals with one T cell receptor beta chain. A total RNA quantity of approximately 3,700 ng went into each TCR library. Per-sample cDNA came from eight separate reactions. TCRdb re-analyzed the 5' RACE reads; it lists each CDR3 protein once, without DNA. Across 330,000 or so distinct CDR3 sequences, the top ten clones capture 2% to 2.5% of the sample. The data stem from a study of monozygotic twins with inflammatory bowel disease. Whole-blood RNA isolation (total RNA) proceeded without T cell sorting. CDR3 length equals 16 residues. Germline V lookup: CDR1 KGHSH, CDR2 LQKENI. The receptor was derived from a human donor with ulcerative colitis or Crohn's disease, or a healthy co-twin of an affected twin (not recorded which). The gene calls are TRBV18 and TRBJ1-4; TCRdb's D call, TRBD1, is unchecked because there is no DNA. Sequences were obtained from blood. The CDR3 reads CASSPGRGESHEKLFF.